The 17 T cell receptor beta chains in this list originate from one sample, sequenced in a study of T cell responses to AZD1222 COVID-19 vaccine. Assay: immunoSEQ multiplex PCR; the TCRdb copy retains only in-frame clones and omits some. This sample yields some 100,000 clones, of which approximately 91% are seen a single time; roughly 13% belongs to the top ten. Source: peripheral blood, taken on day 0 of MenACWY control vaccination. The source of these receptors is an adult in good health.

In nucleotides, the CDR3 is TGTGCCAGTAGTCGGCAGATGGCGGGACGCACAGATACGCAGTATTTT. Amino acids: CASSRQMAGRTDTQYF. This chain uses TRBV19 with TRBJ2-3, with D maybe TRBD2 (6 bases). The CDR3 is made up of 16 amino acids. V was cut by 5 bases and J by 1 base, with 16 bases left in between. The germline V gene encodes CDR1 LNHDA and CDR2 SQIVND (reference sequence). The full variable domain, in which reference TRBV19 and TRBJ2-3 provide the parts outside the CDR3, is DGGITQSPKYLFRKEGQNVTLSCEQNLNHDAMYWYRQDPGQGLRLIYYSQIVNDFQKGDIAEGYSVSREKKESFPLTVTSAQKNPTAFYLCASSRQMAGRTDTQYFGPGTRLTVL.

The chain has TRBV6-5 and TRBJ2-4; tentative D call: TRBD2 (6 bases). Germline lookup yields CDR1 MNHEY and CDR2 SVGAGI. This CDR3 contains 13 residues. The ends were cut back, 6 bases at V and 8 bases at J, with 14 bases in the middle. The CDR3 DNA follows: TGTGCCAGCAGCCCAGGAGGGATCTACATTCAGTACTTC. Amino acid sequence: CASSPGGIYIQYF.

This clone is a singleton in its sample. The chain carries TRBV7-2 and TRBJ1-1; no firm D call. V was shortened by 5 bases and J by 5 bases, with 12 bases between the two germline ends. From germline, CDR1 is SGHTA and CDR2 FQGNSA. The CDR3 runs to 13 residues. The CDR3 reads CASSAGSWTEAFF. As DNA, the CDR3 is TGTGCCAGCAGCGCGGGCAGTTGGACTGAAGCTTTCTTT.

This rearrangement joins TRBV19 to TRBJ2-5; D gene unclear. The CDR3 covers 14 residues. The V gene's germline CDR1 is LNHDA and CDR2 SQIVND (reference sequence). With 5 bases removed from V and 5 bases from J, the gap between germline ends came to 15 bases. The CDR3 DNA is TGTGCCAGTAGTCCAACTATGTACGGCGAGACCCAGTACTTC. Translated, it gives CASSPTMYGETQYF.

The chain joins TRBV13 to TRBJ1-2; D call uncertain. Trimming pared 0 bases from V and 8 bases from J, leaving 10 bases between. CDR3 length: 13 residues. The germline CDR1 and CDR2 sequences are PRHDT and FYEKMQ (reference sequence). CDR3 coding DNA: TGTGCCAGCAGCTTAGGTCGATCTCTAGGCTACACCTTC. The encoded protein is CASSLGRSLGYTF.

The V and J genes are TRBV28 and TRBJ1-2; weak D call: TRBD1 (6 bases). This CDR3 region has 14 residues. Trimming stripped 2 bases from V and 8 bases from J, with 15 bases between. CDR1 MDHEN and CDR2 SYDVKM come from the germline V gene. The CDR3 loop is CASSLGYREGGYTF. The CDR3 region has the DNA TGTGCCAGCAGTTTAGGATACAGGGAAGGAGGCTACACCTTC.

There are a few counts of this clone. The rearrangement links TRBV7-2 to TRBJ1-1, with 7 bases aligning to TRBD1. CDR3 length: 14 residues. Germline V gene data show CDR1 as SGHTA and CDR2 as FQGNSA. V gave up 3 bases and J gave up 2 bases; unmatched junction bases: 3. CDR3 DNA sequence: TGTGCCAGCAGCTTCAACAGGGGCAACACTGAAGCTTTCTTT. Amino acid sequence: CASSFNRGNTEAFF.

The gene calls are TRBV11-1 and TRBJ2-3; TRBD1 matches 7 bases. Germline trimming cut 3 bases from V and 5 bases from J; bases unmatched to any gene: 5. Germline values: CDR1 SGHAT, CDR2 FQDESV (reference sequence). CDR3 size: 14 residues. CDR3 loop: CASSFQGEGDTQYF. CDR3 bases: TGTGCCAGCAGCTTTCAGGGGGAAGGAGATACGCAGTATTTT.

The V call is TRBV7-9, the J call TRBJ2-7; 7 bases line up with TRBD1. The CDR3 consists of 13 residues. With V trimmed by 4 bases and J by 2 bases, 2 bases remained unmatched. Looked up from germline, CDR1 is SEHNR and CDR2 is FQNEAQ (reference sequence). The CDR3 DNA is TGTGCCAGCAGCTCGGGACAGCCCTACGAGCAGTACTTC. Translation gives CASSSGQPYEQYF.

V gene TRBV5-1 combines with J gene TRBJ1-1; D is ambiguous. Germline values: CDR1 SGHRS, CDR2 YFSETQ. The CDR3 is made up of 13 amino acids. The V and J ends lost 4 bases and 0 bases respectively, with 7 bases between them. The CDR3 here is CASSVTMNTEAFF. CDR3 DNA: TGCGCCAGCAGCGTGACAATGAACACTGAAGCTTTCTTT.

The V call is TRBV6-2 or TRBV6-3, the J call TRBJ2-2, with 10 bases aligning to TRBD2. The germline V gene encodes CDR1 MNHEY and CDR2 SVGEGT. The junction had 0 bases not matched to a gene; V was cut back by 4 bases and J by 1 base. The CDR3 is made up of 15 amino acids. This CDR3 is CASSWTSGNTGELFF. The CDR3 DNA sequence: TGTGCCAGCAGTTGGACTAGCGGGAACACCGGGGAGCTGTTTTTT.

J is TRBJ2-3 and V is TRBV11-2; TRBD1 is a possible D gene (5 bases). The CDR3 is made up of 15 amino acids. Trimming left V 3 bases short and J 1 base short, with 11 bases between. The germline V gene encodes CDR1 SGHAT and CDR2 FQNNGV. The CDR3 coding sequence is TGTGCCAGCAGCTTTACCAGGGTTGGCACAGATACGCAGTATTTT. Encoded protein: CASSFTRVGTDTQYF.

The chain couples TRBV7-9 to TRBJ2-3, with D perhaps assigned TRBD1 or TRBD2 (5 bases each). This CDR3 has 14 residues. Germline CDR1 SEHNR, CDR2 FQNEAQ (reference sequence). Trimming cost V 3 bases and J 5 bases, with 12 bases left between them. CDR3 nucleotide sequence: TGTGCCAGCAGCTTTTCTGGGGACGTAGATACGCAGTATTTT. It codes for CASSFSGDVDTQYF.

The V call is TRBV7-9, the J call TRBJ1-1; D not certain. Germline V CDR1 and CDR2: SEHNR, FQNEAQ (reference sequence). Between the trimmed V and J ends, which lost 5 bases and 0 bases, there was a span of 10 bases. The CDR3 runs 14 residues. CDR3 sequence: CASSPGSMNTEAFF. The DNA of the CDR3 is TGTGCCAGCAGCCCAGGCTCCATGAACACTGAAGCTTTCTTT.

The genes are TRBV3-1 (or the pseudogene TRBV3-2) and TRBJ2-1; 11 bases line up with TRBD2. Losses at the gene ends were 0 bases for V and 9 bases for J; bases not matched to a gene: 13. From germline, CDR1 is LGHDT and CDR2 YNNKEL (reference sequence). The CDR3 is made up of 18 amino acids. CDR3 amino acids: CASSQDTVAGGAYGEQFF. Here the CDR3 DNA reads TGTGCCAGCAGCCAAGATACCGTAGCGGGAGGGGCTTATGGTGAGCAGTTCTTC.

V and J are TRBV19 and TRBJ2-1, with 11 bases that match TRBD2. Germline trimming cut 5 bases from V and 5 bases from J; bases unmatched to any gene: 8. The V gene's germline CDR1 is LNHDA and CDR2 SQIVND (reference sequence). This CDR3 comprises 16 residues. This CDR3 reads CASSAPLAGAHNEQFF. The CDR3 DNA reads as TGTGCCAGTAGTGCCCCACTAGCGGGAGCTCACAATGAGCAGTTCTTC.

The chain has TRBV28 and TRBJ1-2, with D maybe TRBD1 (5 bases). Germline V gene sequence: CDR1 MDHEN, CDR2 SYDVKM. V lost 7 bases to trimming and J lost 4 bases, with 13 bases between them. The CDR3 consists of 13 residues. The CDR3 DNA reads as TGTGCCAGCACCCCTGGGACGGTCTATGGCTACACCTTC. The encoded protein is CASTPGTVYGYTF.